This TCR beta chain was identified in a study of human T cells and chemical hapten exposure. V lost 6 bases and J lost 2, with 19 bases in between. Germline V gene sequence: CDR1 MDHEN, CDR2 SYDVKM. The CDR3 extends over 16 amino acids. This clonotype was seen at least ten times. Sample time point: pre-sensitization, week 0. Specified treatment: therapeutic diphenylcyclopropenone sensitization with weekly scalp DPC. TCRdb reanalysed the RACE reads using MiXCR and keeps one entry per CDR3 protein. The sample records tens of thousands of distinct CDR3 sequences, 7.6% being singletons. The genes are TRBV28 and TRBJ1-2; TRBD1 might be the D (5 bases). The specimen comprised whole blood, sampled in connection with sensitization to the hapten diphenylcyclopropenone (DPC). This sequence was found in a woman aged 45-65 years with alopecia areata. Some clones in this sample may be carry-over from other donors' samples. The CDR3 coding sequence is TGTGCCAGCAGCCCGGGGGGGTTAGAGTCCAACTATGGCTACACCTTC. As protein: CASSPGGLESNYGYTF.